These 17 T cell receptor beta chains share one sample of origin, sequenced in a study of blood T cells in healthy people across ages. With a J-beta primer mix and a sample-barcoded 5' primer, a second PCR ran roughly 6 to 11 cycles. TCRdb reprocessed the 5' RACE reads with MiXCR, giving one entry per CDR3 protein. Here the sample spans over a million distinct CDR3 sequences, 35% to 55% being singletons. Sequenced sample: blood. These receptors all come from a woman between 55 and 75 years old in good health.

This clonotype was counted ten times or more. The gene calls are TRBV6-5 and TRBJ2-1; the D is unclear. Per the germline V gene, CDR1 is MNHEY and CDR2 is SVGAGI. The CDR3 sequence is 13 residues long. The ends were cut back, 0 bases at V and 4 bases at J, with 4 bases in the middle. The CDR3 spells CASSYSGYNEQFF. The CDR3 bases are TGTGCCAGCAGTTACTCCGGGTACAATGAGCAGTTCTTC.

This rearrangement joins TRBV11-3 to TRBJ2-1; D ambiguous. Trimming removed 0 bases from V and 0 bases from J, with 12 bases in between. The CDR3 runs 17 residues. The germline CDR1 and CDR2 sequences are SGHNT and YENEEA. CDR3 sequence reads: CASSLDLGQSSYNEQFF. In DNA, the CDR3 is TGTGCCAGCAGCTTAGACCTCGGGCAGAGCTCCTACAATGAGCAGTTCTTC.

This clonotype was seen a handful of times. The CDR3 sequence: CASSHLLQGGEQFF. CDR3 DNA sequence: TGTGCCAGCAGCCACCTACTACAGGGTGGTGAGCAGTTCTTC. This chain joins TRBV14 and TRBJ2-1, with D possibly matching TRBD1 (6 bases). The germline V and J ends were trimmed by 3 bases and 9 bases, with 15 bases remaining between them. The germline V gene encodes CDR1 SGHDN and CDR2 FVKESK. CDR3 size: 14 residues. Supplemented by reference TRBV14 and TRBJ2-1, the full variable domain reads EAGVTQFPSHSVIEKGQTVTLRCDPISGHDNLYWYRRVMGKEIKFLLHFVKESKQDESGMPNNRFLAERTGGTYSTLKVQPAELEDSGVYFCASSHLLQGGEQFFGPGTRLTVL.

This chain links TRBV20-1 with TRBJ1-4; TRBD1 matches at 7 bases. The CDR3 extends over 17 amino acids. V trimming: 0 bases; J trimming: 2 bases; junction bases outside the gene matches: 9. The germline CDR1 and CDR2 sequences are DFQATT and SNEGSKA (reference sequence). CDR3 region: CSARESGGGTTNEKLFF. The CDR3 region has the DNA TGCAGTGCTAGAGAATCAGGGGGGGGAACGACTAATGAAAAACTGTTTTTT.

Only a few counts were recorded for this clonotype. J is TRBJ2-7 and V is TRBV9, with D perhaps matching TRBD2 (6 bases). V was clipped by 4 bases and J by 3 bases, with 20 bases between them. The CDR3 length is 16 residues. Germline CDR1 is SGDLS and CDR2 is YYNGEE. CDR3 nucleotide sequence: TGTGCCAGCAGCAAAACCCTTCTAGCGTCGAACTACGAGCAGTACTTC. Its translation is CASSKTLLASNYEQYF.

V and J are TRBV5-1 and TRBJ2-5; possible D gene TRBD1, 5 bases. The DNA end is more similar to TRBJ2-7, so the J call may be wrong. Germline CDR1 SGHRS, CDR2 YFSETQ. The CDR3 extends over 15 amino acids. The CDR3 DNA reads TGCGCCAGCAGCTTGCAACGGACAATCGGTTACGAGCAGTACTTC. Its protein is CASSLQRTIGYEQYF.

This chain links TRBV5-1 with TRBJ2-7, with D possibly being TRBD1 or TRBD2 (6 bases each). Per germline, CDR1 SGHRS and CDR2 YFSETQ. This CDR3 comprises 15 residues. The V end was cut by 2 bases, the J end by 2 bases, with 14 bases between. CDR3 amino acids: CASSFEGGRAYEQYF. The CDR3 DNA follows: TGCGCCAGCAGCTTTGAGGGGGGCCGAGCCTACGAGCAGTACTTC.

This clonotype was found a few times. The chain employs TRBV10-3 and TRBJ2-7; tentatively, D is TRBD1 or TRBD2 (5 bases each). The J call could be wrong; TRBJ2-5 is a better fit for the DNA end. CDR3 length equals 13 residues. CDR1 is ENHRY and CDR2 is SYGVKD in the germline V gene. CDR3 residues: CAIKAIGGETQYF. In DNA, the CDR3 is TGTGCCATCAAAGCGATTGGGGGAGAGACCCAGTACTTC.

A word on this clonotype: A junction end diverges from the germline sequence, so it may reflect a read error. The chain links TRBV7-9 to TRBJ2-1; 8 bases map to TRBD2. The germline gives CDR1 SEHNR, CDR2 FQNEAQ (reference sequence). The length of the CDR3 is 16 residues. The CDR3 region has the DNA TGCGCCAGCAGCTTAGCGTCAGCGGGAGCCTACAATGAGCAGTTCTTC. Translating gives CASSLASAGAYNEQFF.

Many counts were recorded for this clonotype. CDR3 sequence (DNA): TGTGCCAGCGGAGGGACTTTCTCCTACGAGCAGTACTTC. It codes for CASGGTFSYEQYF. This chain connects TRBV2 to TRBJ2-7, with a weak D call TRBD2 (6 bases). The CDR3 is made up of 13 amino acids. Between the trimmed V and J ends, which lost 8 bases and 0 bases, there was a span of 11 bases. The germline gives CDR1 SNHLY, CDR2 FYNNEI.

The gene calls are TRBV12-3 or TRBV12-4 and TRBJ2-6, with 9 bases lining up with TRBD2. With V trimmed by 5 bases and J by 0 bases, 8 bases remained unmatched. The CDR3 length is 18 residues. The CDR3 sequence: CASSTLGAGGSGANVLTF. In DNA form, the CDR3 reads TGTGCCAGCAGTACACTCGGAGCGGGAGGCTCTGGGGCCAACGTCCTGACTTTC.

V usage is TRBV11-2 and J usage is TRBJ2-1, with TRBD1 matching 9 bases. The J call is uncertain, as TRBJ2-7 better fits the DNA end. The CDR3 consists of 16 residues. Germline V gene lookup returns CDR1 SGHAT and CDR2 FQNNGV. This CDR3 reads CASSLTMGQGTYEQYF. The CDR3 DNA reads as TGTGCCAGCAGCTTAACGATGGGACAGGGTACCTACGAGCAGTACTTC.

This clonotype was observed once. This chain connects TRBV2 to TRBJ2-5, with D unclear. The end of the DNA aligns better with TRBJ2-7, so the J call may be wrong. Germline V gene data show CDR1 as SNHLY and CDR2 as FYNNEI. The CDR3 extends over 13 amino acids. The CDR3 DNA follows: TGTGCCAGCAGTGTCATCTGGGGTTACGAGCAGTACTTC. Its protein product is CASSVIWGYEQYF.

The chain links TRBV4-1 to TRBJ2-2, with TRBD2 matching over 7 bases. This CDR3 contains 17 residues. Germline values: CDR1 MGHRA, CDR2 YSYEKL. Trimming took 4 bases from V and 4 from J; bases not matched to a gene: 12. The CDR3 reads CASSRGESGIGTGELFF. The CDR3 DNA reads TGCGCCAGCAGCCGGGGGGAAAGCGGGATAGGCACCGGGGAGCTGTTTTTT.

With regard to this clonotype: A far larger clone lies a single base away; this is likely a read error. V and J are TRBV25-1 and TRBJ2-3; TRBD1 might be the D (6 bases). The V gene's germline CDR1 is MGHDK and CDR2 SYGVNS. The CDR3 has 12 amino acids. Written as DNA, the CDR3 is TGTGTCAGCTCCCAGGGGACAGATACGCAGTATTTT. Amino acids: CVSSQGTDTQYF.

The V gene is TRBV3-1, the J gene TRBJ2-1, with D maybe TRBD2 (7 bases). The CDR3 spans 16 residues. Trimming shortened V by 1 base and J by 6 bases, and 16 bases separated the two germline ends. Germline CDR1 is LGHDT and CDR2 is YNNKEL (reference sequence). CDR3 bases: TGTGCCAGCAGCCAAGGCAGCGGGGCCAGGGGCAATGAGCAGTTCTTC. Translated, it gives CASSQGSGARGNEQFF.

This chain links TRBV2 with TRBJ1-5; 10 bases line up with TRBD1. Trimming at V came to 0 bases and at J to 4 bases, leaving 6 bases not matched to a gene. Germline CDR1 and CDR2: SNHLY and FYNNEI. The CDR3 has 17 amino acids. CDR3 region: CASSEAQDRGGNQPQHF. Written as DNA, the CDR3 is TGTGCCAGCAGTGAAGCGCAGGACAGGGGGGGGAATCAGCCCCAGCATTTT.